Detailed here is one T cell receptor (beta chain). Its antigen has not been determined. It has no much larger one-base neighbor in the sample; base qualities were not kept. This sample is part of a study of T cell repertoires in cytomegalovirus infection (dated by TCRdb to between 2017 and 2020). For the wider study: The HLA type of each donor mattered for the analysis, because public TCR beta signatures pointed to carriage of CMV infection along with the matching HLA type. The paper as a whole reports these results and caveats: The ex vivo response was dominated by HLA-C-restricted CMV-specific TCR beta clonotypes, which also provided the single most frequent clonotype in two of eight donors. In both this cohort and an independent roughly 350-donor cohort, the cumulative frequency of public TCR beta family members distinguished carriers of CMV infection plus the relevant HLA type.

The listed sequencing device is Illumina HiSeq 1500. TCRdb took the public reads, trimmed them with fastp at Q25, ran MiXCR for clone calling and kept in-frame beta chains. Rows are combined by CDR3 protein, so each entry shows the most common genes and DNA. The sample yields about 130,000 distinct CDR3 sequences; about 24% were counted once. Roughly 35% of the sample rests with the top ten. The cysteine opens and the phenylalanine closes a CDR3 of 14 amino acids. The read is trimmed to its CDR3 DNA, 42 bases read in frame from base 1. From the germline V gene, CDR1 is MNHGY and CDR2 is SAAAGT. Between the V and J ends, shortened by 0 bases and 0 bases respectively, the junction contains 5 bases.

The TCR was taken from a human donor in good health (CMV status not recorded). Some clones in this sample may be carry-over from other donors' samples. Sequencing input: PBMCs, sequenced either directly or after in vitro stimulation (not recorded which). The sequence is built from TRBV6-8 and TRBJ1-1; the D gene is unclear. CDR3 sequence: CASSYSTLNTEAFF. The DNA sequence is as follows: TGTGCCAGCAGTTACTCAACACTGAACACTGAAGCTTTCTTT.